The present TCR beta chain was sequenced within a study of beta chain features in type 1 diabetes. Overall study results and limits: In every one of the four CD4+ subsets, TCRB CDR3s were moderately but significantly shorter in Type 1 diabetes patients.

Reverse transcription of all isolated RNA meant that expressed TCRB transcripts were sequenced. The repertoire was sequenced with immunoSEQ multiplex PCR; TCRdb's copy has only in-frame clones and lacks some. The sample lists some 160,000 clones; approximately 9.1% were seen once. This clone was seen a few times. Its antigen remains unidentified. V was pared by 5 bases and J by 6 bases, with 14 bases between. The germline V gene has CDR1 SQVTM and CDR2 ANQGSEA. CDR3 length equals 13 residues. The sample consisted of central memory CD4+ T cells from blood. V is TRBV29-1 and J is TRBJ1-5; TRBD1 is a possible D gene (5 bases). This receptor was taken from a woman in her twenties or thirties with type 1 diabetes. This chain's CDR3 is CSVITGTGQPQHF. CDR3 nucleotides: TGCAGCGTTATAACCGGGACTGGTCAGCCCCAGCATTTT.